The 24 T cell receptor beta chains below come from one sample, sequenced in a study of blood T cell repertoires in COVID-19. Sequencing was performed with immunoSEQ multiplex PCR; in TCRdb, only in-frame clones are kept and a portion is missing. The sample has 55,000 to 75,000 clones; about nine tenths are singletons. Sequencing was carried out using peripheral blood. These receptors came from a man aged 50 to 60 with active COVID-19.

The rearrangement uses TRBV6-5 and TRBJ1-5, with a weak D call TRBD1 (6 bases). V was trimmed by 6 bases and J by 4 bases, leaving 16 bases between them. This CDR3 is 15 amino acids long. The V gene's germline CDR1 is MNHEY and CDR2 SVGAGI. The CDR3, as DNA: TGTGCCAGCAGCCTAACACAGGGAAGGAATCAGCCCCAGCATTTT. It encodes CASSLTQGRNQPQHF.

The rearrangement joins TRBV19 to TRBJ2-7, with 8 positions matching TRBD1. Trimming took 3 bases from V and 4 from J; bases not matched to a gene: 8. The CDR3 is 15 amino acids. Germline CDR1 reads LNHDA; CDR2 reads SQIVND (reference sequence). The CDR3: CASSIQTGAVYEQYF. Written as DNA, the CDR3 is TGTGCCAGTAGTATCCAGACAGGGGCCGTGTACGAGCAGTACTTC.

The chain links TRBV3-1 (or the pseudogene TRBV3-2) to TRBJ1-5; 7 bases agree with TRBD1. The CDR3 has 16 amino acids. Unmatched junction bases numbered 5, after V lost 0 bases and J lost 3 bases. Germline CDR1 and CDR2: LGHDT and YNNKEL (reference sequence). CDR3 loop: CASSQDRTGNNQPQHF. CDR3 DNA: TGTGCCAGCAGCCAAGATAGGACAGGAAACAATCAGCCCCAGCATTTT.

This chain links TRBV18 with TRBJ1-1; D uncertain. The CDR3 is made up of 14 amino acids. The V end lost 3 bases, the J end lost 1 base, and 9 bases lay between the germline ends. Germline V gives CDR1 KGHSH, CDR2 LQKENI. The chain's CDR3 is CASSPTQRNTEAFF. CDR3 nucleotides: TGTGCCAGCTCACCGACACAGAGGAACACTGAAGCTTTCTTT.

This chain connects TRBV9 to TRBJ2-7; 9 nucleotides line up with TRBD1. In germline, CDR1 is SGDLS, CDR2 YYNGEE. The V gene end was trimmed by 2 bases and the J gene end by 5 bases; junction bases not matched to a gene: 8. This CDR3 has 15 residues. CDR3 DNA sequence: TGTGCCAGCAGCGTGGACAGGGGTCCGGGCCACGAGCAGTACTTC. This sequence encodes CASSVDRGPGHEQYF.

The genes are TRBV19 and TRBJ2-7, with D possibly being TRBD2 (5 bases). V was shortened by 5 bases and J by 2 bases, with 16 bases between the two germline ends. Germline V gene lookup returns CDR1 LNHDA and CDR2 SQIVND (reference sequence). This CDR3 is built from 15 residues. CDR3 region: CASSSPGRGTYEQYF. The CDR3 DNA is TGTGCCAGTAGTTCCCCCGGACGGGGAACCTACGAGCAGTACTTC.

V usage is TRBV15 and J usage is TRBJ2-5, with unresolved D. There are 13 residues in the CDR3. Trimming removed 4 bases at V and 2 bases at J, with 8 bases between. Germline V gene data show CDR1 as LNHNV and CDR2 as YYDKDF (reference sequence). The CDR3 reads CATSKLIQETQYF. CDR3 DNA: TGTGCCACCAGCAAACTAATACAAGAGACCCAGTACTTC.

The chain links TRBV7-9 to TRBJ1-1; D is possibly TRBD1 (6 bases). Trimming took off 4 bases at V and 7 bases at J, with 10 bases between the two ends. Germline V lookup: CDR1 SEHNR, CDR2 FQNEAQ (reference sequence). The CDR3 loop spans 12 amino acids. CDR3 DNA: TGTGCCAGCAGCTCCCACAGGGTTGAAGCTTTCTTT. Its translation: CASSSHRVEAFF.

This clone was detected only once. The chain joins TRBV28 to TRBJ1-3; D is unresolved. V was pared by 5 bases and J by 7 bases, with 9 bases between. The CDR3 spans 12 residues. Germline V lookup: CDR1 MDHEN, CDR2 SYDVKM. In nucleotides, the CDR3 is TGTGCCAGCAGTCAGAGGGTGAACACCATATATTTT. Translation gives CASSQRVNTIYF.

The chain carries TRBV20-1 and TRBJ1-6; D unresolved. CDR1 and CDR2 from the germline V gene are DFQATT and SNEGSKA (reference sequence). Trimming stripped 3 bases from V and 7 bases from J, with 13 bases between. CDR3 size: 14 residues. CDR3 DNA: TGCAGTGCTAGTATGGCAGAACAAAATTCACCCCTCCACTTT. Residues: CSASMAEQNSPLHF.

The chain has TRBV7-2 and TRBJ2-1; TRBD1 agrees at 7 bases. With V trimmed by 4 bases and J by 9 bases, 9 bases remained unmatched. The CDR3 covers 14 residues. Germline assignment: CDR1 SGHTA and CDR2 FQGNSA. CDR3 loop: CASSWPTGAAEQFF. CDR3 sequence (DNA): TGTGCCAGCAGCTGGCCCACAGGGGCAGCTGAGCAGTTCTTC. Looking up the rest from reference TRBV7-2 and TRBJ2-1 gives the full variable domain: GAGVSQSPSNKVTEKGKDVELRCDPISGHTALYWYRQSLGQGLEFLIYFQGNSAPDKSGLPSDRFSAERTGGSVSTLTIQRTQQEDSAVYLCASSWPTGAAEQFFGPGTRLTVL.

V and J are TRBV5-1 and TRBJ2-7; 7 positions match TRBD1. Germline lookup yields CDR1 SGHRS and CDR2 YFSETQ. Trimming cost V 3 bases and J 0 bases; bases outside gene matches: 6. The CDR3 loop spans 15 amino acids. DNA of the CDR3: TGCGCCAGCAGCTGGGCCGGGACAGTCTCCTACGAGCAGTACTTC. This encodes CASSWAGTVSYEQYF.

The gene calls are TRBV18 and TRBJ1-5; 8 bases line up with TRBD1. V lost 6 bases, J lost 11 bases, and 6 bases stayed unmatched. Germline CDR1 KGHSH, CDR2 LQKENI. This CDR3 is 12 amino acids long. CDR3 amino acids: CASSPTGGTQHF. CDR3 DNA sequence: TGTGCCAGCTCCCCAACAGGGGGGACCCAGCATTTT.

The CDR3 DNA reads TGTGCCAGCAGCTTAACCTCGGTGGATGAAAAACTGTTTTTT. It translates to CASSLTSVDEKLFF. V and J are TRBV11-1 and TRBJ1-4; D is uncertain. The germline V gene encodes CDR1 SGHAT and CDR2 FQDESV (reference sequence). V was clipped by 2 bases and J by 6 bases, with 10 bases between them. CDR3 size: 14 residues.

The V call is TRBV5-1, the J call TRBJ1-4, with 8 nucleotides matching TRBD1. V shed 4 bases, J shed 3 bases, and the junction held 5 bases outside the gene matches. This CDR3 contains 15 residues. Germline CDR1 SGHRS, CDR2 YFSETQ. The CDR3 DNA follows: TGCGCCAGCAGCCCCCAGGGACAGGCTAATGAAAAACTGTTTTTT. This encodes CASSPQGQANEKLFF.

This rearrangement joins TRBV5-1 to TRBJ2-5; 7 bases are a match to TRBD1. Looked up from germline, CDR1 is SGHRS and CDR2 is YFSETQ. Trimming cost V 4 bases and J 5 bases; bases outside gene matches: 11. The CDR3 length is 15 residues. CDR3 sequence reads: CASSPRGPPVETQYF. CDR3 sequence (DNA): TGCGCCAGCAGCCCGAGGGGGCCGCCTGTGGAGACCCAGTACTTC. Complete variable domain (other parts from reference TRBV5-1 and TRBJ2-5): KAGVTQTPRYLIKTRGQQVTLSCSPISGHRSVSWYQQTPGQGLQFLFEYFSETQRNKGNFPGRFSGRQFSNSRSEMNVSTLELGDSALYLCASSPRGPPVETQYFGPGTRLLVL.

In this sample, this clone turned up once. The chain joins TRBV9 to TRBJ1-3, with D unresolved. Germline values: CDR1 SGDLS, CDR2 YYNGEE. CDR3 length: 17 amino acids. Trimming took 5 bases from V and 3 from J, leaving 21 bases between them. The CDR3 reads CASSYLREPKIGNTIYF. In nucleotides, the CDR3 is TGTGCCAGCAGTTACCTACGGGAGCCCAAAATTGGAAACACCATATATTTT.

This chain joins TRBV9 and TRBJ2-1; TRBD1 aligns across 9 bases. The J segment lost 10 bases and the V segment lost 4 bases, leaving 9 bases of the junction unmatched. Germline V gives CDR1 SGDLS, CDR2 YYNGEE. The CDR3 is made up of 14 amino acids. Here the CDR3 DNA reads TGTGCCAGCAGCCCAATACAGGGGGCGTGGGAGCAGTTCTTC. This translates into CASSPIQGAWEQFF.

The chain couples TRBV5-6 to TRBJ2-7; D perhaps matches TRBD1 (5 bases). Deletions cut 1 base from V and 4 bases from J, with 18 bases between. The CDR3 spans 16 residues. Germline loops: CDR1 SGHDT, CDR2 YYEEEE. The CDR3 DNA is TGTGCCAGCAGCTTGTATGTATCAGGGCTTGTTTACGAGCAGTACTTC. It is translated as CASSLYVSGLVYEQYF.

The chain uses TRBV28 and TRBJ1-5; D may be TRBD1 (5 bases). CDR1 MDHEN and CDR2 SYDVKM come from the germline V gene. The CDR3 extends over 16 amino acids. The germline V and J ends were trimmed by 0 bases and 7 bases, with 16 bases remaining between them. CDR3 nucleotide sequence: TGTGCCAGCAGTTTATGGGTCGGGACGGGGGAACAGCCCCAGCATTTT. Residues: CASSLWVGTGEQPQHF.

The rearrangement links TRBV7-8 to TRBJ2-6, with TRBD2 as a possible D gene (6 bases). Germline V gene sequence: CDR1 SGHVS, CDR2 FQNEAQ. The V end lost 5 bases, the J end lost 0 bases, and 17 bases lay between the germline ends. There are 18 residues in the CDR3. The CDR3, as DNA: TGTGCCAGCAGCCAGTGGGCTAGCGCCGACTCTGGGGCCAACGTCCTGACTTTC. Residues: CASSQWASADSGANVLTF.

This clone was observed once. V gene TRBV19 combines with J gene TRBJ2-1, with 9 bases identical to TRBD1. V lost 8 bases and J lost 9; bases outside the gene matches: 8. The germline CDR1 and CDR2 sequences are LNHDA and SQIVND (reference sequence). This CDR3 has 13 residues. In DNA form, the CDR3 reads TGTGCCAGTTCGGGACAGGGTAGGGGTGAGCAGTTCTTC. This sequence encodes CASSGQGRGEQFF.

The gene calls are TRBV24-1 and TRBJ2-2; TRBD1 aligns across 10 bases. The CDR3 sequence is 18 residues long. Losses at the gene ends were 1 base for V and 1 base for J; bases not matched to a gene: 5. Germline V CDR1 and CDR2: KGHDR, SFDVKD. DNA for the CDR3: TGTGCCACCAGTGATTTTTCGCGGGACAGGGGGAACACCGGGGAGCTGTTTTTT. Protein: CATSDFSRDRGNTGELFF.

V gene TRBV7-9 combines with J gene TRBJ1-2, with 7 positions matching TRBD1. In germline, CDR1 is SEHNR, CDR2 FQNEAQ (reference sequence). This CDR3 has 15 residues. V dropped 3 bases and J dropped 0; count of bases not matched to a gene: 4. This CDR3 reads CASSLTGQSNYGYTF. The CDR3, as DNA: TGTGCCAGCAGCTTGACGGGACAGTCTAACTATGGCTACACCTTC. Using reference TRBV7-9 and TRBJ1-2 for the parts outside the CDR3, the full variable domain is DTGVSQNPRHKITKRGQNVTFRCDPISEHNRLYWYRQTLGQGPEFLTYFQNEAQLEKSRLLSDRFSAERPKGSFSTLEIQRTEQGDSAMYLCASSLTGQSNYGYTFGSGTRLTVV.